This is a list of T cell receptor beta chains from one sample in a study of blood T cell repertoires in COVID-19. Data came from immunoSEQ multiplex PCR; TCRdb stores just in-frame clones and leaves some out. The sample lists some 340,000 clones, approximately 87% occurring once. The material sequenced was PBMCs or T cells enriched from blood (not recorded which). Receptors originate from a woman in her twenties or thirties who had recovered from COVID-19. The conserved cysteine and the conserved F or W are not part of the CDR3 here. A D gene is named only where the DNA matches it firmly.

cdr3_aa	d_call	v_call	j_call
ASSLINYGYT	.	TRBV28	TRBJ1-2
ASSFLAGNTGELF	TRBD2	TRBV28	TRBJ2-2
ASSFTGTRDTQY	TRBD2	TRBV27	TRBJ2-3
ASSPGQIEGYT	.	TRBV3-1/TRBV3-2	TRBJ1-2
ASSQATEAF	.	TRBV4-1	TRBJ1-1
ASSPNRGPTNEKLF	TRBD1	TRBV18	TRBJ1-4
ASSIDRWNEKLF	.	TRBV2	TRBJ1-4
ASSLLAGGDEQF	TRBD2	TRBV6-5	TRBJ2-1
ATRPGTGFSGYT	TRBD1	TRBV2	TRBJ1-2
AWALSGGGYT	.	TRBV30	TRBJ1-2
SARSTGTA	TRBD1	TRBV20-1	TRBJ1-2
ASSLVLNTEAF	.	TRBV27	TRBJ1-1
ASSQGSRVPVH	.	TRBV3-1/TRBV3-2	TRBJ1-6
ASSSGQEVYSNQPQH	TRBD1	TRBV28	TRBJ1-5
AWSDTGNSPLH	.	TRBV30	TRBJ1-6
ASSQELGFGVYT	.	TRBV4-3	TRBJ1-2
AWSGNYGYT	.	TRBV30	TRBJ1-2
ASSELTGGEGTQY	TRBD1	TRBV5-1	TRBJ2-3
ASSLIAGPKETQY	TRBD2	TRBV7-9	TRBJ2-5
ASSPGRETVYGYT	.	TRBV6-4	TRBJ1-2
ASSQHKPGQLREETQY	TRBD1	TRBV3-1/TRBV3-2	TRBJ2-5
ASALGGRANTEAF	.	TRBV6-5	TRBJ1-1
AGGDLQGSNQPQH	.	TRBV2	TRBJ1-5
ASSIHGFDRGGYNEQF	TRBD1	TRBV19	TRBJ2-1
ASSLTSSWATGELF	.	TRBV5-1	TRBJ2-2
ASSPLWENQPQH	.	TRBV27	TRBJ1-5
ASSSHSPAYEQY	.	TRBV6-5	TRBJ2-7
ASRPTGGHYGYT	TRBD1	TRBV28	TRBJ1-2
ASSDRGSFDEQY	TRBD1	TRBV2	TRBJ2-7
ASSSRTGTGGTEAF	TRBD1	TRBV5-1	TRBJ1-1
ASSQDGQGVRGYT	TRBD1	TRBV3-1/TRBV3-2	TRBJ1-2
ASSHGGAGQPQH	.	TRBV6-5	TRBJ1-5
ASSLASGGFDTQY	TRBD2	TRBV7-9	TRBJ2-3
ASSQDAGINSPLH	.	TRBV4-3	TRBJ1-6
ASSEFAGGGEKLF	.	TRBV25-1	TRBJ1-4
ASSVGTGEAF	TRBD1	TRBV9	TRBJ1-1